The 5 T cell receptor beta chains reported below all come from one sample, sequenced in a study of blood T cell repertoires in COVID-19. Measured with immunoSEQ multiplex PCR; TCRdb has only the in-frame clones, and not every one. The table records roughly 180,000 clones, 85% of them present only once. Sequenced sample: peripheral blood. These receptors all come from a woman aged 60 to 75 with acute or convalescent COVID-19.

The V and J genes are TRBV5-1 and TRBJ1-2, with TRBD1 identical over 8 bases. The length of the CDR3 is 15 residues. Germline loops: CDR1 SGHRS, CDR2 YFSETQ. Trimming cost V 3 bases and J 5 bases; bases outside gene matches: 9. CDR3 in amino acids: CASSWDPGQAYGYTF. CDR3 sequence (DNA): TGCGCCAGCAGCTGGGACCCGGGACAGGCATATGGCTACACCTTC.

The gene calls are TRBV6-5 and TRBJ1-5; D unresolved. Germline assignment: CDR1 MNHEY and CDR2 SVGAGI. V was cut by 7 bases and J by 1 base, with 14 bases left in between. The CDR3 is 15 amino acids. The CDR3 sequence: CASTQRGGSNQPQHF. The CDR3 DNA sequence: TGTGCCAGCACCCAACGGGGAGGCAGCAATCAGCCCCAGCATTTT.

The V gene is TRBV4-1, the J gene TRBJ1-2; D ambiguous. The CDR3 extends over 15 amino acids. V shed 4 bases and J shed 5 bases, with 17 bases lying between them. CDR1 and CDR2 from the germline V gene are MGHRA and YSYEKL. Here the CDR3 reads CASSRGGNNLYGYTF. CDR3 coding DNA: TGCGCCAGCAGCCGGGGAGGGAACAATCTATATGGCTACACCTTC.

The chain joins TRBV19 to TRBJ1-1; D unclear. V shed 5 bases and J shed 4 bases, with 8 bases lying between them. Germline V gene sequence: CDR1 LNHDA, CDR2 SQIVND (reference sequence). The CDR3 runs to 12 residues. The CDR3 DNA reads TGTGCCAGTAGTTGGGCGAGCACTGAAGCTTTCTTT. Residues: CASSWASTEAFF.

The chain uses TRBV10-3 and TRBJ2-2; 9 positions agree with TRBD2. J gave up 5 bases and V 6 bases, and 7 bases lay outside the gene matches. The CDR3 has 15 residues. Germline CDR1 is ENHRY and CDR2 is SYGVKD. CDR3 in amino acids: CAISRGRGKTGELFF. CDR3 coding DNA: TGTGCCATCAGCCGCGGGAGGGGGAAAACCGGGGAGCTGTTTTTT.